Presented here are 8 T cell receptor beta chains from one specimen sequenced in a study of T cells after yellow fever vaccination. TCRdb recomputed calls from the 5' RACE reads with MiXCR, one row per CDR3 protein. The table includes about 53,000 distinct CDR3 sequences, around 5.4% detected once. The sequencing here drew on PBMCs, either bulk or a sorted T-cell subset (CD4+, CD8+, memory, or dextramer-sorted; not recorded which), taken on the day of the yellow fever booster vaccination. Source of these receptors: a man aged 18-30 years who received the YFV17D yellow fever vaccine.

This clonotype was picked up a small number of times. This chain joins TRBV4-3 and TRBJ2-3; D not certain. V lost 0 bases and J lost 2, with 12 bases in between. CDR1 is LGHNA, CDR2 YSLEER, per germline. CDR3 length equals 16 residues. The CDR3 spells CASSQDESSTTDTQYF. Here the CDR3 DNA reads TGCGCCAGCAGCCAAGATGAGTCCTCCACCACAGATACGCAGTATTTT.

The rearrangement links TRBV7-2 to TRBJ2-5, with D unclear. Trimming cost V 5 bases and J 13 bases, with 14 bases left between them. The CDR3 extends over 11 amino acids. The germline CDR1 and CDR2 sequences are SGHTA and FQGNSA. CDR3: CASSVGPSRYF. The CDR3 DNA reads TGTGCCAGCAGCGTGGGCCCATCCCGGTACTTC.

The gene calls are TRBV30 and TRBJ2-3; no firm D call. The CDR3 totals 14 residues. With 3 bases removed from V and 1 base from J, the gap between germline ends came to 11 bases. Looked up from germline, CDR1 is GTSNPN and CDR2 is SVGIG (reference sequence). CDR3 amino acids: CAWSRTSRTDTQYF. The CDR3 DNA follows: TGTGCCTGGAGCAGGACGTCTCGCACAGATACGCAGTATTTT.

The sample holds a few counts of this clonotype. The rearrangement joins TRBV12-3 or TRBV12-4 to TRBJ1-6; the D is unclear. This CDR3 spans 16 amino acids. V was clipped by 2 bases and J by 4 bases, with 12 bases between them. The CDR3 reads CASSLLASTYNSPLHF. CDR3 DNA sequence: TGTGCCAGCAGTTTATTGGCCTCTACTTATAATTCACCCCTCCACTTT.

There are a few counts of this clonotype. The chain joins TRBV6-2 or TRBV6-3 to TRBJ1-2; D perhaps matches TRBD1 (5 bases). The CDR3 extends over 15 amino acids. The germline V gene has CDR1 MNHEY and CDR2 SVGEGT. Trimming stripped 2 bases from V and 3 bases from J, with 13 bases between. Written as DNA, the CDR3 is TGTGCCAGCAGTTACACCTCCTCAGGGCACTATGGCTACACCTTC. Protein sequence: CASSYTSSGHYGYTF.

This rearrangement joins TRBV6-6 to TRBJ1-1; possible D gene TRBD1, 6 bases. The CDR3 contains 13 residues. Deletions cut 6 bases from V and 6 bases from J, with 14 bases between. Germline CDR1 reads MNHNY; CDR2 reads SVGAGI (reference sequence). CDR3 amino acids: CASRPDRLSEAFF. DNA of the CDR3: TGTGCCAGCAGACCCGACAGGCTCTCTGAAGCTTTCTTT.

This clonotype occurred many times. This sequence joins TRBV7-9 and TRBJ1-5; D ambiguous. CDR3 length equals 13 residues. Per the germline V gene, CDR1 is SEHNR and CDR2 is FQNEAQ (reference sequence). V lost 5 bases and J lost 3, with 8 bases in between. The CDR3 DNA is TGTGCCAGCAGCCCAGGCACCAATCAGCCCCAGCATTTT. It yields the protein CASSPGTNQPQHF.

V is TRBV9 and J is TRBJ1-6; TRBD1 matches at 8 bases. Trimming took 2 bases from V and 10 from J; bases not matched to a gene: 5. The germline CDR1 and CDR2 sequences are SGDLS and YYNGEE. The CDR3 loop spans 14 amino acids. This chain's CDR3 is CASSVGQDGSPLHF. The CDR3 DNA follows: TGTGCCAGCAGCGTGGGACAGGATGGCTCACCCCTCCACTTT.